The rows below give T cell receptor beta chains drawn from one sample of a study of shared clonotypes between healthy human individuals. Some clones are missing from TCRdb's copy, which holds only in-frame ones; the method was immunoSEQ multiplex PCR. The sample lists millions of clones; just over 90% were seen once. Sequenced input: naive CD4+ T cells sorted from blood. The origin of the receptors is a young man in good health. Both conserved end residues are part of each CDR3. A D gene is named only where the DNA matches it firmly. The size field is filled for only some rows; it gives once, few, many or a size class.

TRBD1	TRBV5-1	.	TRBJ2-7	TGCGCCAGCAGCCCCCGGGACAGGGCCTACGAGCAGTACTTC	CASSPRDRAYEQYF
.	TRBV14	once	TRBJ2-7	TGTGCCAGCAGTAACCTAAGGGGCGAGCAGTACTTC	CASSNLRGEQYF
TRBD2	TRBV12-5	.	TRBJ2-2	TGTGCTAGTGGACCAAATGGACTAGCGGGATCCGGGGAGCTGTTTTTT	CASGPNGLAGSGELFF
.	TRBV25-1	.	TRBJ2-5	TGTGCCAGCGCTCAACCCATGGGGCTGCGAGAGACCCAGTACTTC	CASAQPMGLRETQYF
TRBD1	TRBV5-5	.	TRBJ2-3	TGTGCCAGCAGCTTACAGGGGCGACCTATCACAGATACGCAGTATTTT	CASSLQGRPITDTQYF
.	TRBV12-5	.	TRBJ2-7	TGTGCTAGTGGTTTACAGTACTCCTACGAGCAGTACTTC	CASGLQYSYEQYF
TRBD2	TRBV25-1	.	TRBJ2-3	TGTGCCAGCAGCGAGACTAGCGGGAGCACAGATACGCAGTATTTT	CASSETSGSTDTQYF
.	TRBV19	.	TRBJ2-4	TGTGCCAGTAGTATAGTACCGGTGATAGCCAAAAACATTCAGTACTTC	CASSIVPVIAKNIQYF
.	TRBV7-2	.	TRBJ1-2	TGTGCCAGCAGCCCTGGGGGGACGGCCTTCTATGGCTACACCTTC	CASSPGGTAFYGYTF
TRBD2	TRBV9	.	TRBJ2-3	TGTGCCAGCAGCCAAACTCTACTAGCGGGGGGGCTAGATACGCAGTATTTT	CASSQTLLAGGLDTQYF